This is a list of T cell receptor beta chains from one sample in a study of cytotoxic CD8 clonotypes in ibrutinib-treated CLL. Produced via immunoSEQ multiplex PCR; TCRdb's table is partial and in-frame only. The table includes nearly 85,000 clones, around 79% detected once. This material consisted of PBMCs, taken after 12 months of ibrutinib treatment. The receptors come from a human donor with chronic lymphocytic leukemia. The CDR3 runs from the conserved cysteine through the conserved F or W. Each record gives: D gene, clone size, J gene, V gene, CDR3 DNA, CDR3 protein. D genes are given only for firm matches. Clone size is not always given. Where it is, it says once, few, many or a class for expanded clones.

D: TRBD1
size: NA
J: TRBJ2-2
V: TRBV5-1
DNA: TGCGCCAGCAGCATGGACAGGAAGAACACCGGGGAGCTGTTTTTT
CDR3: CASSMDRKNTGELFF

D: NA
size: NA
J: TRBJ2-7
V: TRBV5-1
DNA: TGCGCCAGCAGCCTTGGGGCCCCCGGGTTGTACGAGCAGTACTTC
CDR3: CASSLGAPGLYEQYF

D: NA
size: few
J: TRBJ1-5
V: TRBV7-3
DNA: TGTGCCAGCAGCTCGGGTTTAAGTCAGCCCCAGCATTTT
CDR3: CASSSGLSQPQHF

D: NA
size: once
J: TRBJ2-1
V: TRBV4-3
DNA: TGCGCCAGCAGCCAAGATCCGGGGAGCGGTGAGCAGTTCTTC
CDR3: CASSQDPGSGEQFF

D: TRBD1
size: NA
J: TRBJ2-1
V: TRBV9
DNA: TGTGCCAGCAGCGGACCGGGACAGGGTTTTAGTGAGCAGTTCTTC
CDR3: CASSGPGQGFSEQFF

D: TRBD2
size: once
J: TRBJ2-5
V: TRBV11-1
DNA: TGTGCCAGCAGCTTAGCGGAGACTAGCGTGGAGACCCAGTACTTC
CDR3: CASSLAETSVETQYF

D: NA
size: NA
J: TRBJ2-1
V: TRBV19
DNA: TGTGCCAGTAGTAAGTTGTTCGGGCAGGGGAATTTCGATGAGCAGTTCTTC
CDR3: CASSKLFGQGNFDEQFF

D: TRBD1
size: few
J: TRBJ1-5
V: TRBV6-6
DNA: TGTGCCAGCAGTTACTCCGGGACAGGGAGTGCTCAGCCCCAGCATTTT
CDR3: CASSYSGTGSAQPQHF

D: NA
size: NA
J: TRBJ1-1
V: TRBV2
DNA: TGTGCCAGCCGTCGAGGGGTGGTCACTGAAGCTTTCTTT
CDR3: CASRRGVVTEAFF

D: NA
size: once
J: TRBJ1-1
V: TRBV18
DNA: TGTGCCAGCTCGCCGACAGCCCTGAACACTGAAGCTTTCTTT
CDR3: CASSPTALNTEAFF

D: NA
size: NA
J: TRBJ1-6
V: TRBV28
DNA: TGTGCCAGCACCCCGGGAGGGGGGTTGGGAAATAATTCACCCCTCCACTTT
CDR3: CASTPGGGLGNNSPLHF

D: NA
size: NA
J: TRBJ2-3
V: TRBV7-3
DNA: TGTGCCAGCAGCTCAGGCCTCCGAGATACGCAGTATTTT
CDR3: CASSSGLRDTQYF

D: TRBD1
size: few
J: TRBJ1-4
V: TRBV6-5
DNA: TGTGCCAGCAGTTACGTGACAGGGGGAAATGAAAAACTGTTTTTT
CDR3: CASSYVTGGNEKLFF

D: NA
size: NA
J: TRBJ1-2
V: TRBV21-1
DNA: TGTGCCAGCAGCCCCCCTGGGGGGGAGCCCTATGGCTACACCTTC
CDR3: CASSPPGGEPYGYTF

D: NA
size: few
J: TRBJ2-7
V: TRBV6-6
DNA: TGTGCCAGCAGGGAGGGGCCCTACGAGCAGTACTTC
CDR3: CASREGPYEQYF

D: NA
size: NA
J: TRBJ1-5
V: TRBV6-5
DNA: TGTGCCAGCAGTTCCGACACTAGCAATCAGCCCCAGCATTTT
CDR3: CASSSDTSNQPQHF

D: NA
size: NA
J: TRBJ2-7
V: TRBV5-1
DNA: TGCGCCAGCAGCTTGGGAGTTCTTGCAGGCCCCTACGAGCAGTACTTC
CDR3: CASSLGVLAGPYEQYF

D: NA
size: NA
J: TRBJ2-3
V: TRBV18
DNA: TGTGCCAGCTCACCACCACTCCAGGGGGGGACAGATACGCAGTATTTT
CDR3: CASSPPLQGGTDTQYF

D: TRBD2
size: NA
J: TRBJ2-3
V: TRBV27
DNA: TGTGCCAGCAGTTTATCGTGGCTAGCGGGGGGGGATACGCAGTATTTT
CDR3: CASSLSWLAGGDTQYF

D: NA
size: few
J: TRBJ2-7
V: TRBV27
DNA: TGTGCCAGCAGACCCATGGGCGGTACTTACGAGCAGTACTTC
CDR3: CASRPMGGTYEQYF

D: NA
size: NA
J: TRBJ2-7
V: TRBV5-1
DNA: TGCGCCAGCAGGGGCCGAGAGGGCTACGAGCAGTACTTC
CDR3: CASRGREGYEQYF

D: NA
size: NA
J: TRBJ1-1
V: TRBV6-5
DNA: TGTGCCAGCAGACTGACAGGTGGGGGCCTTGAAGCTTTCTTT
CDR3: CASRLTGGGLEAFF

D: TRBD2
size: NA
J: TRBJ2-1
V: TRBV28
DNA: TGTGCCAGCAGTAATCCTAGCGGGGGGGCCAGGAATGAGCAGTTCTTC
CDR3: CASSNPSGGARNEQFF

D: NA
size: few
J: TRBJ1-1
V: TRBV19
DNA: TGTGCCAGTAGTACGACAGCTAGTGAAGCTTTCTTT
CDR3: CASSTTASEAFF

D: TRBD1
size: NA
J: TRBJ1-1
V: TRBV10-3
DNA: TGTGCCATCGGGAAGGACAGGGACACCCAGGTTGCTTTCTTT
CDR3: CAIGKDRDTQVAFF

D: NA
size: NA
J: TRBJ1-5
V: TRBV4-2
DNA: TGTGCCAGCAGCCAAGACGGGGGGGGGAGCAATCAGCCCCAGCATTTT
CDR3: CASSQDGGGSNQPQHF

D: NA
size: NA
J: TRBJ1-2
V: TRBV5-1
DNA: TGCGCCAGCAGCTTGTTCGTAAGGGATGGCTACACCTTC
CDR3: CASSLFVRDGYTF

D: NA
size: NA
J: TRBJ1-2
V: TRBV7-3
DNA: TGTGCCAGCAGCTTAGGGGCGGCCCCGGGCTATGGCTACACCTTC
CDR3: CASSLGAAPGYGYTF

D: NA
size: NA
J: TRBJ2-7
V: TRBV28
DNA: TGTGCCAGCAGTTTATTCTTTATATGGGGCTACTACGAGCAGTACTTC
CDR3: CASSLFFIWGYYEQYF

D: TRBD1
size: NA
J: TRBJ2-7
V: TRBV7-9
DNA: TGTGCCAGCAGCCCCCCAGGGGGCTTAGAACAGTACTTC
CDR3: CASSPPGGLEQYF

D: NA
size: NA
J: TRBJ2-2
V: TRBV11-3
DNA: TGTGCCAGCAGCTTTCTCGGCAACACGAACACCGGGGAGCTGTTTTTT
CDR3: CASSFLGNTNTGELFF

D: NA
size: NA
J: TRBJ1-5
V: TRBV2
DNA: TGTGCCAGCAGTGAAGCCCCAACAAGGGGCAATCAGCCCCAGCATTTT
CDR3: CASSEAPTRGNQPQHF

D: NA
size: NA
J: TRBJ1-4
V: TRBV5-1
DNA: TGCGCCAGCAGCTTAGGACGTAATGAAAAACTGTTTTTT
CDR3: CASSLGRNEKLFF

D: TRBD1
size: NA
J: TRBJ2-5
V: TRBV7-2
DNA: TGTGCCAGCAGCCCCCGCTGGCGGCCACAGGGGGCCCAGTACTTC
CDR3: CASSPRWRPQGAQYF

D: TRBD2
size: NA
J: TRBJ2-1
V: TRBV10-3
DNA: TGTGCCATCACTTTCGGGACTAGCGGGACTGAGCAGTTCTTC
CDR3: CAITFGTSGTEQFF

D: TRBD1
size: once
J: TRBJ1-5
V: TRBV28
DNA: TGTGCCACTGAACCGGGACAGGGGGCGAGCAATCAGCCCCAGCATTTT
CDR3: CATEPGQGASNQPQHF

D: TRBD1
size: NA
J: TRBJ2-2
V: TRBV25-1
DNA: TGTGCCAGCAGTGCTCTTCTGGGGACAGCCAACACCGGGGAGCTGTTTTTT
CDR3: CASSALLGTANTGELFF

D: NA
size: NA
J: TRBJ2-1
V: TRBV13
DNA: TGTGCCAGCAGCTTAGGGGCCAGCTCCTACAATGAGCAGTTCTTC
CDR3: CASSLGASSYNEQFF

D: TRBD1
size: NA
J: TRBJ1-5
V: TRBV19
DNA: TGTGCCAGTAGCGGGACAGGGGGAGCACCGAGCAATCAGCCCCAGCATTTT
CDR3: CASSGTGGAPSNQPQHF

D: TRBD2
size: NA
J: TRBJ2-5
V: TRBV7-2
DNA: TGTGCCAGCAGCCCCGGGGTAGCGGGGGGCGAAGAGACCCAGTACTTC
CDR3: CASSPGVAGGEETQYF

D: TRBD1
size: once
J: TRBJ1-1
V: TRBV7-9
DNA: TGTGCCAGCAGCTCCAGGACAGGGGGCCCGAACACTGAAGCTTTCTTT
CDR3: CASSSRTGGPNTEAFF

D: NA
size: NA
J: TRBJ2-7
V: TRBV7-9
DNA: TGTGCCAGCAGCCCGACGGCCTACGAGCAGTACTTC
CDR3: CASSPTAYEQYF

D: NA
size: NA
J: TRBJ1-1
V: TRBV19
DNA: TGTGCCAGTAGTGCACAGCGGAACACTGAAGCTTTCTTT
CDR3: CASSAQRNTEAFF

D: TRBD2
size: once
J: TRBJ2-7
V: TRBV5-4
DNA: TGTGCCAGCAGCCCGGGCACTAGCGGCCCCTACGAGCAGTACTTC
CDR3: CASSPGTSGPYEQYF

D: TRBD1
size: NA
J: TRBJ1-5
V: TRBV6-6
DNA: TGTGCCAGCAGTTACAGGGACAGGGATCAGCCCCAGCATTTT
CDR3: CASSYRDRDQPQHF

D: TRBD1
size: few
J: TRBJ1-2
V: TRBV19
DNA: TGTGCCAGTAGTATGGGGACAGACGTCTATGGCTACACCTTC
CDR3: CASSMGTDVYGYTF

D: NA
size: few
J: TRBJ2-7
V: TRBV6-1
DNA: TGTGCCAGCAGGCGGGATGGGTCCTACGAGCAGTACTTC
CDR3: CASRRDGSYEQYF

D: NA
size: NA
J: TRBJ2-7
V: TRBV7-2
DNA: TGTGCCAGCAGCTTTCGGGGAGAGCAGTACTTC
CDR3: CASSFRGEQYF

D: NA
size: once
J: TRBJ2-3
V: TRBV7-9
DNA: TGTGCCAGCAGCATTCGGGGCTCCACAGATACGCAGTGTTTT
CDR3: CASSIRGSTDTQCF

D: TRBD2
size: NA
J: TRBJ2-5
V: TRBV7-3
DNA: TGTGCCAGCAGCTTAACAGGACTAGCTGGGGAGACCCAGTACTTC
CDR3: CASSLTGLAGETQYF

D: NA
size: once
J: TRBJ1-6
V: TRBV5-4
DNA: TGCGCCAGCAGCCAAAGGGTCAGCAATTCACCCCTCCACTTT
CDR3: CASSQRVSNSPLHF

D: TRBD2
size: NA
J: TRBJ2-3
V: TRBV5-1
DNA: TGCGCCAGCAGCCGGGTCAGCGGGAGTCCGGGGGATACGCAGTATTTT
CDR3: CASSRVSGSPGDTQYF

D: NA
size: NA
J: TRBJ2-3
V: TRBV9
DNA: TGTGCCAGCAGCGAGGGCCCGGGACGGAGCACAGATACGCAGTATTTT
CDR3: CASSEGPGRSTDTQYF

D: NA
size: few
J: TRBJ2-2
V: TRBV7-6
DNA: TGTGCCAGCAGCCCACGCGCGCACGGGGAGCTGTTTTTT
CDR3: CASSPRAHGELFF

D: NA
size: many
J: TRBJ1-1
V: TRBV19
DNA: TGTGCCAGTAGTGCAGGACACAACACTGAAGCTTTCTTT
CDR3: CASSAGHNTEAFF